This record covers a single T cell receptor (beta chain). Sequencing was performed with immunoSEQ multiplex PCR; in TCRdb, only in-frame clones are kept and a portion is missing. Of roughly 150,000 clones in the sample, around nine tenths were seen once. These data come from a study of T cell responses to AZD1222 COVID-19 vaccine. The specimen comprised peripheral blood, sampled 28 days after the second AZD1222 dose. This TCR was recovered from an adult who received the AZD1222 COVID-19 vaccine.

The CDR3 DNA is TGTGCCACCCGGGGGGGGACAAACTACAATGAGCAGTTCTTC. Residues: CATRGGTNYNEQFF. V is TRBV10-3 and J is TRBJ2-1; 8 bases are shared with TRBD2. CDR3 size: 14 residues. CDR1 and CDR2 (germline): ENHRY, SYGVKD. V shed 10 bases and J 3 bases; nucleotides not matched to a gene: 8.